This T cell receptor beta chain stems from a study of blood T cell repertoires in COVID-19. Turning to the study itself: The samples span acute and convalescent COVID-19 from the United States, Italy and Spain. From T cells, B-cell-depleted T cells, or PBMCs came the material, which was cDNA or gDNA.

The ends were cut back, 2 bases at V and 4 bases at J, with 21 bases in the middle. This CDR3 region has 19 residues. Per the germline V gene, CDR1 is SGHTA and CDR2 is FQGNSA. In the original processing: Counts of nucleated cells, estimated from reference gene primer amplification, were obtained. Measured with immunoSEQ multiplex PCR; TCRdb has only the in-frame clones, and not every one. Clone size and the V and J calls come from that table; the DNA yielded D and trimming. The sample carries some 54,000 clones, about nine tenths recorded once. The clonotype was recovered from a man aged 60-69 years with acute or convalescent COVID-19. The chain has TRBV7-2 and TRBJ2-6, with TRBD1 as a possible D gene (5 bases). Sequenced input: peripheral blood. The CDR3 coding sequence is TGTGCCAGCAGCTTACTGGGCAGGGCGAACACAGGAGGGGCCAACGTCCTGACTTTC. Residues: CASSLLGRANTGGANVLTF.